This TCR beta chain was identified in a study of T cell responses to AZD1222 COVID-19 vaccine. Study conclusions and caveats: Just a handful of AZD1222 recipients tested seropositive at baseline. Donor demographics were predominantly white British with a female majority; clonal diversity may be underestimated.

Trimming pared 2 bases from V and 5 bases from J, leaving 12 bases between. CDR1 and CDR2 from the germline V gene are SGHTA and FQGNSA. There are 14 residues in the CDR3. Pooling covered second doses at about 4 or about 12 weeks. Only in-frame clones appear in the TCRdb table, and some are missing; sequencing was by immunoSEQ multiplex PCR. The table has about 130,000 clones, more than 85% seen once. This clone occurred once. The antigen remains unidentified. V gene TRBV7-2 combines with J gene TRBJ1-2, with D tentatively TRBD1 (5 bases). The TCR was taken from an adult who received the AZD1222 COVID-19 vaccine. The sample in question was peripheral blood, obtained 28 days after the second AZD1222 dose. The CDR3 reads CASSLIGEGYGYTF. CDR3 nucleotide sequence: TGTGCCAGCAGCTTAATAGGGGAGGGGTATGGCTACACCTTC.